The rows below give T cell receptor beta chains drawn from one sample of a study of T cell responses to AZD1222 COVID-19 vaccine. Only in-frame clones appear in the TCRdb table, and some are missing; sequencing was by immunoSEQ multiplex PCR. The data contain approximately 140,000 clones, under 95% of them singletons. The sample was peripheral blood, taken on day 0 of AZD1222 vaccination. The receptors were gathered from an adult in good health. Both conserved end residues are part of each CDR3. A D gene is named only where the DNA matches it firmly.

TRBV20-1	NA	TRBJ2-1	TGCAGTGCCGCCGCTGGTGAGCAGTTCTTC	CSAAAGEQFF
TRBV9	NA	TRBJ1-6	TGTGCCAGCAGCACCTACAGCGTTGATAATTCACCCCTCCACTTT	CASSTYSVDNSPLHF
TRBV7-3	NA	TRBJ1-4	TGTGCCAGCAGTTTAAACGGGGTAACTAATGAAAAACTGTTTTTT	CASSLNGVTNEKLFF
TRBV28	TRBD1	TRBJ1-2	TGTGCCAGCCGGACAGGCCCTTTGGATGGCTACACCTTC	CASRTGPLDGYTF
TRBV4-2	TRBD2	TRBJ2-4	TGTGCCAGCAGCCAAGGCGTGGGGGGAGGGACTAGAGTAAACATTCAGTACTTC	CASSQGVGGGTRVNIQYF
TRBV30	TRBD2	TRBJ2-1	TGTGCCTGGAGTGAAGGACTAGCGGGGGAGAATGAGCAGTTCTTC	CAWSEGLAGENEQFF
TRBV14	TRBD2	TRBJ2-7	TGTGCCAGCAGCCTTAGCGGGAGGGTTGACGAGCAGTACTTC	CASSLSGRVDEQYF
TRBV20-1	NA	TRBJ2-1	TGCAGTGCGTACTTCGGGAACGAGCAGTTCTTC	CSAYFGNEQFF
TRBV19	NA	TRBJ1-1	TGTGCCAGTACCCTGGACGGGTACACTGAAGCTTTCTTT	CASTLDGYTEAFF
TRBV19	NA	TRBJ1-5	TGTGCCAGTAGTATCCGTTTAGGGGGGGGTCAGCCCCAGCATTTT	CASSIRLGGGQPQHF
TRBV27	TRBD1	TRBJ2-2	TGTGCCAGCGGAAACAGGGGCACCGGGGAGCTGTTTTTT	CASGNRGTGELFF
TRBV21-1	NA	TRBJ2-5	TGTGCCAGCAGCAAAGTCGGCAGGGGGGGGTGTGGAGAGACCCAGTACTTC	CASSKVGRGGCGETQYF
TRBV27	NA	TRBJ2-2	TGTGCCAGCAGCCCGGACTACACCGGGGAGCTGTTTTTT	CASSPDYTGELFF
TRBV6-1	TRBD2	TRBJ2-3	TGTGCCAGCAGTGAACTAGCGGGAGGGCCAGATACGCAGTATTTT	CASSELAGGPDTQYF
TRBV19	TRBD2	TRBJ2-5	TGTGCCAGTAGTAATGGACTAGTTCAAGAGACCCAGTACTTC	CASSNGLVQETQYF
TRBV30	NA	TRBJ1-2	TGTGCCTGGAGTTTCTGGACGGGAAACTATGGCTACACCTTC	CAWSFWTGNYGYTF